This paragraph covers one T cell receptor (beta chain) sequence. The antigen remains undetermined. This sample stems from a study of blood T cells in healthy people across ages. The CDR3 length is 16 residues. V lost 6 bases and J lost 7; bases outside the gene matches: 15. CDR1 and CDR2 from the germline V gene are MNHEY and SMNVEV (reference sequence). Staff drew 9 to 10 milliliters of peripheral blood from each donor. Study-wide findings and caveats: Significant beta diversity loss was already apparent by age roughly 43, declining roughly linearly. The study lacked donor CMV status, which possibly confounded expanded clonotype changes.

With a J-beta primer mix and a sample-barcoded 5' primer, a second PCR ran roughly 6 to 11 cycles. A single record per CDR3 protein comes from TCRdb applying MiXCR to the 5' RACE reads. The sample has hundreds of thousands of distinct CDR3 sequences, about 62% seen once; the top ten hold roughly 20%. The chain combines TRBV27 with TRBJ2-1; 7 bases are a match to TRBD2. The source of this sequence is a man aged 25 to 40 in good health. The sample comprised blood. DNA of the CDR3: TGTGCCAGCAGACCCCTTGTAGGACTAGGTGGTAATGAGCAGTTCTTC. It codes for CASRPLVGLGGNEQFF.